The next 18 T cell receptor beta chains were all read from a single sample in a study of CDR3 diversity in severe acne. TCRdb analysed the PCR reads with MiXCR anew, one entry per CDR3 protein. The sample yields under 100,000 distinct CDR3 sequences, over 45% seen once. Sequenced: blood. The source is a male donor in good health, serving as a control.

Turning to this clonotype: The CDR3 does not close with the conserved phenylalanine or tryptophan, likely indicating a read error. J is TRBJ2-5 and V is TRBV12-3 or TRBV12-4; the match to TRBD1 covers 11 bases. The ends lost 4 bases at V and 2 bases at J; junction bases unmatched: 3. The CDR3 has 15 amino acids. CDR3 in amino acids: CASSSGTGGQETQYY. The CDR3, as DNA: TGTGCCAGCAGTTCAGGGACAGGGGGTCAAGAGACCCAGTACTAC.

By its share, this clonotype is medium-sized. The chain has TRBV7-3 and TRBJ2-7; tentatively, D is TRBD1 (6 bases). In germline, CDR1 is SGHTA, CDR2 FQGTGA. V lost 2 bases, J lost 2 bases, and 13 bases lay in between. The CDR3 contains 15 residues. The chain's CDR3 is CASSLAVRGPYEQYF. The CDR3, as DNA: TGTGCCAGCAGCTTAGCGGTCAGGGGACCCTACGAGCAGTACTTC. Supplemented by reference TRBV7-3 and TRBJ2-7, the full variable domain reads GAGVSQTPSNKVTEKGKYVELRCDPISGHTALYWYRQSLGQGPEFLIYFQGTGAADDSGLPNDRFFAVRPEGSVSTLKIQRTERGDSAVYLCASSLAVRGPYEQYFGPGTRLTVT.

J is TRBJ2-2 and V is TRBV9; 9 positions match TRBD2. This CDR3 contains 16 residues. Germline CDR1 SGDLS, CDR2 YYNGEE. V lost 0 bases, J lost 3 bases, and 3 bases stayed unmatched. CDR3 DNA sequence: TGTGCCAGCAGCGTAGCGGCGGGAGGGGACACCGGGGAGCTGTTTTTT. Amino acid sequence: CASSVAAGGDTGELFF.

The table lists this clonotype with many counts. This sequence joins TRBV5-1 and TRBJ1-1, with D tentatively TRBD1 (5 bases). The CDR3 totals 16 residues. CDR1 and CDR2 from the germline V gene are SGHRS and YFSETQ. V lost 0 bases and J lost 0, with 12 bases in between. CDR3 in DNA: TGCGCCAGCAGCTTGGAGGGGCGGGGGATGAACACTGAAGCTTTCTTT. Protein: CASSLEGRGMNTEAFF.

This clonotype was seen a handful of times. This chain links TRBV25-1 with TRBJ1-1; D ambiguous. This CDR3 has 12 residues. Trimming removed 5 bases at V and 3 bases at J, with 7 bases between. The germline CDR1 and CDR2 sequences are MGHDK and SYGVNS. For the CDR3, the DNA is TGTGCCAGCAGTCTCCAGGACACTGAAGCTTTCTTT. Translation: CASSLQDTEAFF.

The chain joins TRBV2 to TRBJ1-5; no reliable D call. CDR1 SNHLY and CDR2 FYNNEI come from the germline V gene. V was cut by 7 bases and J by 3 bases, with 7 bases left in between. CDR3 size: 12 residues. CDR3 nucleotide sequence: TGTGCCAGCAACCCGTACAATCAGCCCCAGCATTTT. It encodes CASNPYNQPQHF.

A remark on this clonotype: Relative to the germline gene, one junction end is altered; a read error may explain this. The rearrangement uses TRBV2 and TRBJ2-2, with 8 bases identical to TRBD2. Germline V gene sequence: CDR1 SNHLY, CDR2 FYNNEI. This CDR3 is 18 amino acids long. Here the CDR3 reads CASSERSLAGGSTGGLFF. The CDR3 region has the DNA TGTGCCAGCAGTGAACGTTCCCTGGCGGGAGGTTCCACCGGGGGGCTGTTTTTT.

This clonotype has a count of ten or more. The chain has TRBV25-1 and TRBJ1-4, with 8 bases that match TRBD1. CDR3 length: 15 residues. From germline, CDR1 is MGHDK and CDR2 SYGVNS. The J segment lost 8 bases and the V segment lost 1 base, leaving 6 bases of the junction unmatched. CDR3 coding DNA: TGTGCCAGCAGTGAATGGACAGGGTTTATGGAAAAACTGTTTTTT. It codes for CASSEWTGFMEKLFF.

Notes on this clonotype: The junction does not match germline at one end; this may be a read error. The chain recombines TRBV18 with TRBJ1-6, with unresolved D. The germline V gene has CDR1 KGHSH and CDR2 LQKENI. This CDR3 has 12 residues. As DNA, the CDR3 is TGTGCCAGCTCTCTCTATAATCCACCCCTCCACTTT. It translates to CASSLYNPPLHF. The whole variable domain, remainder taken from reference TRBV18 and TRBJ1-6, is NAGVMQNPRHLVRRRGQEARLRCSPMKGHSHVYWYRQLPEEGLKFMVYLQKENIIDESGMPKERFSAEFPKEGPSILRIQQVVRGDSAAYFCASSLYNPPLHFGNGTRLTVT.

A remark on this clonotype: One base away lies a much larger clone, so this may be a sequencing read error. The CDR3 spells CASSVRGDSYNEQFF. CDR3 in DNA: TGTGCCAGCAGCGTACGGGGGGACTCCTACAATGAGCAGTTCTTC. This sequence joins TRBV6-1 and TRBJ2-1; 7 bases agree with TRBD2. CDR1 is MNHNS and CDR2 is SASEGT in the germline V gene. This CDR3 contains 15 residues. V lost 6 bases and J lost 0; bases outside the gene matches: 5.

This clonotype was seen ten or more times. The genes are TRBV29-1 and TRBJ1-1; tentatively, D is TRBD1 (6 bases). There are 12 residues in the CDR3. Per germline, CDR1 SQVTM and CDR2 ANQGSEA. V was cut by 7 bases and J by 4 bases, with 13 bases left in between. The CDR3 region has the DNA TGCAGCGGAGAGGGGGTGGGCACTGAAGCTTTCTTT. Translation gives CSGEGVGTEAFF.

The chain uses TRBV9 and TRBJ2-1, with TRBD2 identical over 11 bases. Germline CDR1 reads SGDLS; CDR2 reads YYNGEE. V was pared by 0 bases and J by 10 bases, with 9 bases of the junction left unmatched. CDR3 length equals 16 residues. CDR3 coding DNA: TGTGCCAGCAGCGTAGCTCTTAGCGGGAGGGTTGAGGAGCAGTTCTTC. Its protein product is CASSVALSGRVEEQFF.

A few counts support this clonotype. J is TRBJ2-7 and V is TRBV24-1, with TRBD1 identical over 8 bases. The CDR3 runs to 16 residues. Trimming at V came to 4 bases and at J to 6 bases, leaving 13 bases not matched to a gene. Germline values: CDR1 KGHDR, CDR2 SFDVKD. For the CDR3, the DNA is TGTGCCACCAGTGAAGCCTCGGGACAGGAGAGGGCCGAGCAGTACTTC. It yields the protein CATSEASGQERAEQYF.

A note on this clonotype: A much larger clone lies a single base off, so this may be a read error. The chain carries TRBV12-3 or TRBV12-4 and TRBJ1-2; weak D call: TRBD1 (6 bases). Trimming removed 6 bases at V and 6 bases at J, with 17 bases between. The CDR3 covers 14 residues. CDR3 in amino acids: CASRLGSGGDGYTF. CDR3 in DNA: TGTGCCAGCAGACTGGGGTCTGGGGGCGATGGCTACACCTTC.

In this sample, this clonotype is medium-sized. The chain is built from TRBV10-3 and TRBJ1-2; TRBD1 matches at 7 bases. The CDR3 length is 15 residues. J lost 4 bases, V lost 8 bases, and 13 bases had no gene match. The germline CDR1 and CDR2 sequences are ENHRY and SYGVKD. The CDR3 DNA follows: TGTGCCATCTCAGGTCTGAACAGGGGATCCTATGGCTACACCTTC. Protein product: CAISGLNRGSYGYTF.

The sample holds a few counts of this clonotype. This chain links TRBV29-1 with TRBJ2-2; D not resolved. The CDR3 length is 12 residues. Germline CDR1 SQVTM, CDR2 ANQGSEA. V was clipped by 6 bases and J by 4 bases, with 9 bases between them. CDR3 sequence: CSVVQSTGELFF. For the CDR3, the DNA is TGCAGCGTGGTACAGAGCACCGGGGAGCTGTTTTTT.

This clonotype was counted ten times or more. This chain joins TRBV29-1 and TRBJ2-5, with D possibly TRBD2 on 6 matching bases. The CDR3 is made up of 13 amino acids. Germline V gives CDR1 SQVTM, CDR2 ANQGSEA. Trimming removed 7 bases from V and 4 bases from J, with 16 bases in between. This CDR3 reads CSAQSEGGETQYF. The CDR3 coding sequence is TGCAGCGCGCAATCGGAGGGAGGAGAGACCCAGTACTTC.

This sequence joins TRBV6-5 and TRBJ2-7, with D unclear. The germline CDR1 and CDR2 sequences are MNHEY and SVGAGI. V was clipped by 5 bases and J by 2 bases, with 1 base between them. CDR3 length equals 10 residues. The chain's CDR3 is CASSTYEQYF. CDR3 nucleotides: TGTGCCAGCAGTACCTACGAGCAGTACTTC.